This TCR beta chain was recovered during a study of blood T cell repertoires in COVID-19. Data came from immunoSEQ multiplex PCR; TCRdb stores just in-frame clones and leaves some out. The sample includes under 85,000 clones, roughly 82% seen only once; the top ten take under 30%. The sample comprised peripheral blood. The sequence derives from a woman of 80 years or more with active or convalescent COVID-19.

The DNA for the CDR3 is TGCGCCAGCAGCCCTGACAGAGCCACTGAAGCTTTCTTT. Its protein product is CASSPDRATEAFF. The rearrangement uses TRBV4-3 and TRBJ1-1; possible D gene TRBD1, 5 bases. CDR3 size: 13 residues. Per germline, CDR1 LGHNA and CDR2 YSLEER. The V end was cut by 4 bases, the J end by 4 bases, with 10 bases between.